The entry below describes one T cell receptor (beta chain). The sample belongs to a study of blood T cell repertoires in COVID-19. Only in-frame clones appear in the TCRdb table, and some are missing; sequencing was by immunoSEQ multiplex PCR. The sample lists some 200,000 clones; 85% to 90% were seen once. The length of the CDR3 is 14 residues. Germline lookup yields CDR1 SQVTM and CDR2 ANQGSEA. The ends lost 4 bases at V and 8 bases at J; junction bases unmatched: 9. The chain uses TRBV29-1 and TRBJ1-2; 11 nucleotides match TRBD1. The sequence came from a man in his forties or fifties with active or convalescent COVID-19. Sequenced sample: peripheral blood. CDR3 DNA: TGCAGCGTTGGAACCGGGACAGGGGGTCAAGGCTACACCTTC. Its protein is CSVGTGTGGQGYTF.